These T cell receptor beta chains were read from a single sample in a study of T-cell memory formation after mild COVID-19. MiXCR, applied by TCRdb to the 5' RACE reads, yields one record per CDR3 protein. The table lists hundreds of thousands of distinct CDR3 sequences, about 20% of them singletons. The sample comprised PBMCs or a T cell subset sorted from them (not recorded which). The receptors were sampled from an adult woman who had mild COVID-19 (a few samples of this study predate the infection). Cell type and time point are not known. The CDR3 runs from the conserved cysteine through the conserved F or W. The D gene is left open where the match is weak. Expanded clones are given a class, and other clones once, few, many or no size at all.

clone size	V gene	J gene	D gene	CDR3 protein	CDR3 DNA
-	TRBV3-1	TRBJ2-1	-	CASSPGDVAYNEQFF	TGTGCCAGCAGCCCAGGCGACGTAGCCTACAATGAGCAGTTCTTC
-	TRBV2	TRBJ1-2	TRBD1	CASRGQYRYGYTF	TGTGCCAGCAGGGGACAGTATCGGTATGGCTACACCTTC
-	TRBV7-2	TRBJ1-6	-	CASSFGLRGYNSPLHF	TGTGCCAGCAGCTTTGGTCTGAGGGGATATAATTCACCCCTCCACTTT
-	TRBV28	TRBJ2-1	-	CASSSTGTPTNEQFF	TGTGCCAGCAGTTCAACCGGGACACCTACCAATGAGCAGTTCTTC
-	TRBV5-1	TRBJ2-3	-	CASSFSGPTDTQYF	TGCGCCAGCAGCTTCTCAGGCCCCACAGATACGCAGTATTTT
few	TRBV19	TRBJ2-1	TRBD2	CASSPSGLRHNEQFF	TGTGCCAGTAGTCCTAGCGGTCTCCGACACAATGAGCAGTTCTTC
-	TRBV11-3	TRBJ2-3	TRBD2	CASSLGGRALSRGTDTQYF	TGTGCCAGCAGCTTAGGTGGGAGGGCCCTCTCGCGTGGCACAGATACGCAGTATTTT
-	TRBV5-4	TRBJ2-5	-	CASSFGTGESPSDF	TGTGCCAGCAGCTTTGGTACGGGAGAATCGCCGTCGGACTTC
-	TRBV7-3	TRBJ2-6	TRBD2	CASSLMGGSGANVLTF	TGTGCCAGCAGCTTAATGGGGGGGTCTGGGGCCAACGTCCTGACTTTC
-	TRBV2	TRBJ2-7	-	CASSELGHPLEQYF	TGTGCCAGCAGTGAATTGGGACACCCCCTCGAGCAGTACTTC
few	TRBV4-2	TRBJ2-5	TRBD2	CASSPYSGLAGARETQYF	TGTGCCAGCAGCCCTTACTCAGGACTAGCGGGGGCCAGGGAGACCCAGTACTTC
-	TRBV24-1	TRBJ2-1	TRBD2	CATSDQRGLSSYNEQFF	TGTGCCACCAGTGATCAGCGGGGACTTAGCTCCTACAATGAGCAGTTCTTC
few	TRBV6-2/TRBV6-3	TRBJ2-1	TRBD2	CASSLGLAVAHEQFF	TGTGCCAGCAGTTTGGGACTAGCGGTAGCCCATGAGCAGTTCTTC
few	TRBV14	TRBJ2-1	TRBD1	CASSADRYEQFF	TGTGCCAGCAGCGCGGACAGGTATGAGCAGTTCTTC
-	TRBV7-2	TRBJ2-3	-	CASSFHAAPDTQYF	TGTGCCAGCAGCTTCCACGCGGCACCCGATACGCAGTATTTT
-	TRBV15	TRBJ1-2	TRBD1	CATSRVLGQSSYGYTF	TGTGCCACCAGCAGAGTGTTGGGACAGTCCTCCTATGGCTACACCTTC
few	TRBV12-3/TRBV12-4	TRBJ2-1	TRBD2	CANGLAGYNEQFF	TGTGCCAATGGACTAGCGGGATACAATGAGCAGTTCTTC
-	TRBV18	TRBJ2-7	-	CASSPLGEPASNQINYEQYF	TGTGCCAGCTCACCCCTGGGGGAGCCAGCCTCAAACCAGATAAACTACGAGCAGTACTTC
-	TRBV12-3/TRBV12-4	TRBJ1-1	TRBD1	CASRATGGVTEAFF	TGTGCCAGCAGGGCTACAGGGGGTGTTACTGAAGCTTTCTTT
few	TRBV2	TRBJ1-3	-	CASKAVGNTIYF	TGTGCCAGCAAAGCTGTCGGAAACACCATATATTTT
-	TRBV6-1	TRBJ2-1	-	CASSLESWGEQFF	TGTGCCAGCAGCCTCGAGAGTTGGGGTGAGCAGTTCTTC
-	TRBV7-9	TRBJ2-2	-	CASSFPGPNTGELFF	TGTGCCAGCAGCTTTCCAGGTCCGAACACCGGGGAGCTGTTTTTT
few	TRBV6-5	TRBJ2-1	TRBD2	CASSYSNRAGGPNEQFF	TGTGCCAGCAGTTACTCGAATCGGGCGGGAGGGCCTAATGAGCAGTTCTTC
-	TRBV2	TRBJ2-7	TRBD1	CASSIGQEYYEQYF	TGTGCCAGCAGCATTGGACAGGAATACTACGAGCAGTACTTC
many	TRBV7-9	TRBJ1-1	-	CASEGMNTEAFF	TGTGCCAGCGAGGGGATGAACACTGAAGCTTTCTTT
many	TRBV7-3	TRBJ2-1	-	CASSPSRMGNEQFF	TGTGCCAGCAGCCCATCTCGTATGGGCAATGAGCAGTTCTTC
-	TRBV10-3	TRBJ2-7	-	CAISESGGPRREQYF	TGTGCCATCAGTGAGTCGGGTGGTCCCCGTAGAGAGCAGTACTTC
few	TRBV18	TRBJ1-1	-	CASSPYRGVTEAFF	TGTGCCAGCTCACCTTACCGGGGTGTAACTGAAGCTTTCTTT
-	TRBV20-1	TRBJ2-3	-	CSARPRRTDTQYF	TGCAGTGCTAGACCTAGGAGGACAGATACGCAGTATTTT
-	TRBV3-1	TRBJ2-7	TRBD2	CASSQETGLATYEQYF	TGTGCCAGCAGCCAAGAGACCGGACTAGCCACCTACGAGCAGTACTTC
few	TRBV6-2/TRBV6-3	TRBJ1-5	-	CASSPPGYSNQPQHF	TGTGCCAGCAGTCCCCCGGGGTATAGCAATCAGCCCCAGCATTTT
-	TRBV5-4	TRBJ2-2	TRBD2	CASSSGTGRATGELFF	TGTGCCAGCAGCTCCGGGACCGGGAGGGCCACCGGGGAGCTGTTTTTT
few	TRBV5-1	TRBJ2-7	-	CASSSTDVASSYEQYF	TGCGCCAGCAGCTCTACAGATGTGGCGAGCTCCTACGAGCAGTACTTC
-	TRBV3-1	TRBJ2-7	TRBD1	CASSRMDRDEQYF	TGTGCCAGCAGCCGAATGGACAGGGACGAGCAGTACTTC
few	TRBV27	TRBJ2-3	-	CASTAGTDTQYF	TGTGCCAGCACGGCAGGCACAGATACGCAGTATTTT
-	TRBV24-1	TRBJ2-1	TRBD2	CATGLAGTGEQFF	TGTGCCACCGGACTAGCGGGTACTGGTGAGCAGTTCTTC
-	TRBV20-1	TRBJ2-7	TRBD1	CSARGQIDYEQYF	TGCAGTGCTAGGGGACAGATTGACTACGAGCAGTACTTC
many	TRBV29-1	TRBJ2-7	-	CSVATTYEQYF	TGCAGCGTTGCAACAACCTACGAGCAGTACTTC
-	TRBV20-1	TRBJ2-2	-	CSARGGLAHTGELFF	TGCAGTGCTAGAGGTGGCCTGGCCCACACCGGGGAGCTGTTTTTT
-	TRBV4-1	TRBJ2-7	-	CASSHPRGAGIPNEQYF	TGCGCCAGCAGCCACCCTAGGGGCGCAGGGATTCCCAACGAGCAGTACTTC
-	TRBV7-9	TRBJ2-3	TRBD2	CASSLGSSGSASTDTQYF	TGTGCCAGCAGCTTAGGGTCTAGCGGGTCGGCCAGCACAGATACGCAGTATTTT
-	TRBV4-2	TRBJ1-4	-	CASSQEGTATNEKLFF	TGTGCCAGCAGCCAAGAAGGAACGGCAACTAATGAAAAACTGTTTTTT
-	TRBV27	TRBJ2-1	-	CASSLAGSNYNEQFF	TGTGCCAGCAGTTTGGCTGGGTCCAACTACAATGAGCAGTTCTTC
-	TRBV11-2	TRBJ1-3	-	CASSLGGYGGNTIYF	TGTGCCAGCAGCTTAGGTGGCTATGGGGGAAACACCATATATTTT
few	TRBV2	TRBJ2-1	TRBD2	CASSEMAGEVDNEQFF	TGTGCCAGCAGTGAAATGGCGGGAGAGGTTGACAATGAGCAGTTCTTC
few	TRBV5-1	TRBJ2-7	-	CASSRDGGLYEQYF	TGCGCCAGCAGCCGCGACGGGGGGCTTTACGAGCAGTACTTC
-	TRBV10-2	TRBJ1-3	TRBD1	CASSEPGGSGNTIYF	TGCGCCAGCAGTGAGCCAGGGGGCTCTGGAAACACCATATATTTT
few	TRBV6-2/TRBV6-3	TRBJ2-4	TRBD2	CASSYSWAGETKNIQYF	TGTGCCAGCAGTTACTCTTGGGCGGGAGAAACCAAAAACATTCAGTACTTC
many	TRBV7-2	TRBJ2-1	-	CASSLGQYNEQFF	TGTGCCAGCAGTTTAGGACAGTACAATGAGCAGTTCTTC
few	TRBV6-5	TRBJ2-7	TRBD2	CASSLTGGRAYEQYF	TGTGCCAGCAGCCTAACGGGGGGGAGGGCCTACGAGCAGTACTTC
-	TRBV3-2	TRBJ2-1	-	CASSQDRDRDYNEQFF	TGTGCCAGCAGCCAAGACCGGGACCGCGACTACAATGAGCAGTTCTTC
few	TRBV11-3	TRBJ2-1	-	CASSPTPRLPYNEQFF	TGTGCCAGCAGCCCAACCCCTAGGCTCCCCTACAATGAGCAGTTCTTC
-	TRBV9	TRBJ1-3	-	CASSVGDPGNTIYF	TGTGCCAGCAGCGTAGGCGACCCTGGAAACACCATATATTTT